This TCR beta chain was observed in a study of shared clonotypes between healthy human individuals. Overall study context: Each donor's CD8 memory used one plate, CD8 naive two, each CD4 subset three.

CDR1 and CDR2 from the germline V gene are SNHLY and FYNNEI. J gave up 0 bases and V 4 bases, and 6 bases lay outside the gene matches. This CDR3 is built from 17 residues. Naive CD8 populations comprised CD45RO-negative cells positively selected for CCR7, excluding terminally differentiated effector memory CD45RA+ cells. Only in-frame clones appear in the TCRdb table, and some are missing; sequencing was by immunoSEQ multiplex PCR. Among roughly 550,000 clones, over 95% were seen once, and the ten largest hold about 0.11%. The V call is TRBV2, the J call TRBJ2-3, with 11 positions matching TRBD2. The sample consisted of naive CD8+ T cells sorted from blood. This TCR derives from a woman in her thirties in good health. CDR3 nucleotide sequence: TGTGCCAGCAGTGTAGCGGGAGGGCCGTTAAGCACAGATACGCAGTATTTT. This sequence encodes CASSVAGGPLSTDTQYF.